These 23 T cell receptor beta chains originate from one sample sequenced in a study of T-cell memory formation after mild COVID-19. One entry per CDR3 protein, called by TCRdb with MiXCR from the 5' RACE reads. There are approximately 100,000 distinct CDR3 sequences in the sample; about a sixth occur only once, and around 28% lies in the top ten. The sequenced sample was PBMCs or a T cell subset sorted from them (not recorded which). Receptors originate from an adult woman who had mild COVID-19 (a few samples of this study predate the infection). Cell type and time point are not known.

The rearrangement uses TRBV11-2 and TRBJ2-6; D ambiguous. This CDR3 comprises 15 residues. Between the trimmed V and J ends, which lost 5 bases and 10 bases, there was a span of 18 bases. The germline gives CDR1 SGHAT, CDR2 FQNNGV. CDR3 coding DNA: TGTGCCAGCAGCGATCTCGACCCCCGAAGGAACGTCCTGACTTTC. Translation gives CASSDLDPRRNVLTF.

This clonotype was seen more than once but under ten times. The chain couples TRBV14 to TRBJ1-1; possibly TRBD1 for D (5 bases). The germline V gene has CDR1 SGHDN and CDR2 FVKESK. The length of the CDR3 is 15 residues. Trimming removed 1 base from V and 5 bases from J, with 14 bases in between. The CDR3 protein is CASSQVSGRGTEAFF. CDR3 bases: TGTGCCAGCAGCCAAGTATCTGGACGGGGGACTGAAGCTTTCTTT.

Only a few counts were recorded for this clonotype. The CDR3 protein is CASSFPGVNEQFF. CDR3 coding DNA: TGCGCCAGCAGCTTTCCGGGAGTCAATGAGCAGTTCTTC. The rearrangement uses TRBV5-1 and TRBJ2-1; TRBD2 might be the D (6 bases). This CDR3 region has 13 residues. V lost 2 bases and J lost 6, with 9 bases in between. In germline, CDR1 is SGHRS, CDR2 YFSETQ.

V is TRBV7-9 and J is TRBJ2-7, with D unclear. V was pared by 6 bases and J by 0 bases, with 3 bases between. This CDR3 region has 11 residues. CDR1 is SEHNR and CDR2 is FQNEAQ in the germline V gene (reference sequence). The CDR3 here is CASRSSYEQYF. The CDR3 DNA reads TGTGCCAGCAGATCCTCCTACGAGCAGTACTTC.

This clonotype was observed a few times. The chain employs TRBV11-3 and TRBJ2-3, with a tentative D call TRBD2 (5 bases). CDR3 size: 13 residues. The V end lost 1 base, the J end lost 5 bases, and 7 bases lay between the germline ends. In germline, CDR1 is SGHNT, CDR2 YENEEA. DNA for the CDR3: TGTGCCAGCAGCTTAGTCGGGGAAGATACGCAGTATTTT. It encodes CASSLVGEDTQYF.

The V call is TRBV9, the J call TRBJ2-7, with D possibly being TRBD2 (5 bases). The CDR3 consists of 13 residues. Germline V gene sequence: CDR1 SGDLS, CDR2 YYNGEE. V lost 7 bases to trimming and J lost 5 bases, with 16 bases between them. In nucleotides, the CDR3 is TGTGCCAGCGCCGCGGGCCTCATCCACGAGCAGTACTTC. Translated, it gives CASAAGLIHEQYF.

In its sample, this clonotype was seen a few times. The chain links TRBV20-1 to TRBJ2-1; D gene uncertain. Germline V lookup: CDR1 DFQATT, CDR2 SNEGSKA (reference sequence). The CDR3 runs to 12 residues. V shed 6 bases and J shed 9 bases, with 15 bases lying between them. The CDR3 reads CSASRPGREQFF. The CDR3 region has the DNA TGCAGTGCAAGCCGGCCGGGCCGTGAGCAGTTCTTC.

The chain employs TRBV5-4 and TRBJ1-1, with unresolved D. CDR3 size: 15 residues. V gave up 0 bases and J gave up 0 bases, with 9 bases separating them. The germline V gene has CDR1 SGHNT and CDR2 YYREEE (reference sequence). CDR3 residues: CASSLGPGVNTEAFF. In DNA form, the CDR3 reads TGTGCCAGCAGCTTGGGTCCCGGAGTGAACACTGAAGCTTTCTTT.

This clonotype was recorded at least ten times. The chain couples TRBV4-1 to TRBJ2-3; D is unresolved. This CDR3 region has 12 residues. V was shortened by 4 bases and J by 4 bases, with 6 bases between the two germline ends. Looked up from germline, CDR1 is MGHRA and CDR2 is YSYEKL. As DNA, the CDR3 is TGCGCCAGCAGCCTTCCCGCAGATACGCAGTATTTT. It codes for CASSLPADTQYF.

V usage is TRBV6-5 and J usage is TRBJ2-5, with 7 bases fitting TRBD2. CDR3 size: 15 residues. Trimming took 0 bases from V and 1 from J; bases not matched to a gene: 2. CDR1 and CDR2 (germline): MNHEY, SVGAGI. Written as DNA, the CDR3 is TGTGCCAGCAGTTACTCCGGGACTATCCAAGAGACCCAGTACTTC. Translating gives CASSYSGTIQETQYF.

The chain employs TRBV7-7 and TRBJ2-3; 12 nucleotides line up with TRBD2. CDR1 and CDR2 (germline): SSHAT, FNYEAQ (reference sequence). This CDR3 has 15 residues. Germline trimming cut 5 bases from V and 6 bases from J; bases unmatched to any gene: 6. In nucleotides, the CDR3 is TGTGCCAGCAGCCCTAGCGGGGGGGCCTCGGATACGCAGTATTTT. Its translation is CASSPSGGASDTQYF. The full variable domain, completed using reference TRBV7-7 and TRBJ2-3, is GAGVSQSPRYKVTKRGQDVTLRCDPISSHATLYWYQQALGQGPEFLTYFNYEAQPDKSGLPSDRFSAERPEGSISTLTIQRTEQRDSAMYRCASSPSGGASDTQYFGPGTRLTVL.

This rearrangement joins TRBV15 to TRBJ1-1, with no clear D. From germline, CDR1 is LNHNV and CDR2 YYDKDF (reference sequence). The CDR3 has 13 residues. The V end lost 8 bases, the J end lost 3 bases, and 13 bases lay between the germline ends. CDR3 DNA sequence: TGTGCCACCGAGGATCCTTCGCACACTGAAGCTTTCTTT. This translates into CATEDPSHTEAFF. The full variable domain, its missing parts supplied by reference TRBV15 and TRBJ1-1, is DAMVIQNPRYQVTQFGKPVTLSCSQTLNHNVMYWYQQKSSQAPKLLFHYYDKDFNNEADTPDNFQSRRPNTSFCFLDIRSPGLGDTAMYLCATEDPSHTEAFFGQGTRLTVV.

CDR3 loop: CASSMGVNTQYF. CDR3 nucleotide sequence: TGTGCCAGCAGTATGGGAGTGAATACGCAGTATTTT. This chain uses TRBV27 with TRBJ2-3; perhaps TRBD2 as D (5 bases). The CDR3 extends over 12 amino acids. Germline-derived CDR1 and CDR2 are MNHEY and SMNVEV (reference sequence). Trimming removed 5 bases from V and 7 bases from J, with 10 bases in between.

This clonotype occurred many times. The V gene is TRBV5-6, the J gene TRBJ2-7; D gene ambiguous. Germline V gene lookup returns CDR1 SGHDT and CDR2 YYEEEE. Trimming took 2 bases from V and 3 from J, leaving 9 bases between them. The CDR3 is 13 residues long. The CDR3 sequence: CASSLGVSYEQYF. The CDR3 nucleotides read TGTGCCAGCAGCTTAGGAGTGAGCTACGAGCAGTACTTC.

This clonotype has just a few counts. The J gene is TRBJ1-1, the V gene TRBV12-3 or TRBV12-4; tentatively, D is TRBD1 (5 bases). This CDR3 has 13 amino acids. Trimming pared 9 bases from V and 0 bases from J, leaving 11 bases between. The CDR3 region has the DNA TGTGCCAGACCGACAGAGATGAACACTGAAGCTTTCTTT. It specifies CARPTEMNTEAFF.

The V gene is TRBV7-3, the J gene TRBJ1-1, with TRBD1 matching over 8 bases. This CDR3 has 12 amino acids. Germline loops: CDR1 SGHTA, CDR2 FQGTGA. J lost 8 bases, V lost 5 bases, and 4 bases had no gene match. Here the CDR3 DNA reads TGTGCCAGCAGCCAGAGGACAGGGGAAGCTTTCTTT. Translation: CASSQRTGEAFF.

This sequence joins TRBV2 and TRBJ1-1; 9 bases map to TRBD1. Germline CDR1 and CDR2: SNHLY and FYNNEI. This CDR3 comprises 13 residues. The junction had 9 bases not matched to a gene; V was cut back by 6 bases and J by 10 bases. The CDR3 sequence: CASRPTGGPSAFF. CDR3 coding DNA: TGTGCCAGCAGACCCACAGGGGGCCCCTCAGCTTTCTTT.

The CDR3 region is CSAREAGGFPYEQYF. The CDR3 DNA reads TGCAGTGCTAGAGAGGCGGGTGGATTCCCCTACGAGCAGTACTTC. J is TRBJ2-7 and V is TRBV20-1, with D perhaps TRBD2 (5 bases). The CDR3 is 15 amino acids. Germline assignment: CDR1 DFQATT and CDR2 SNEGSKA (reference sequence). Trimming cost V 0 bases and J 2 bases, with 14 bases left between them.

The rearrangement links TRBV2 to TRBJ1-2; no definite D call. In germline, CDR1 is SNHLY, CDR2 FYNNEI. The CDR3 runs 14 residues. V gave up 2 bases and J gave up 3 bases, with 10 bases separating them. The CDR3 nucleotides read TGTGCCAGCAGTGAAAATGAGGATTACTATGGCTACACCTTC. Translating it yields CASSENEDYYGYTF.

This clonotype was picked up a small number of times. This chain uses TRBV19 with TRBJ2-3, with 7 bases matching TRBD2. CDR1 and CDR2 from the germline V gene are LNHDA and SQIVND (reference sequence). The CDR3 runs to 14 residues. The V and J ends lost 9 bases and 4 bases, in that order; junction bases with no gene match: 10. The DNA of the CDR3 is TGTGCCAGCCGGGAGGCGGGGTCGCCAGATACGCAGTATTTT. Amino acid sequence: CASREAGSPDTQYF.

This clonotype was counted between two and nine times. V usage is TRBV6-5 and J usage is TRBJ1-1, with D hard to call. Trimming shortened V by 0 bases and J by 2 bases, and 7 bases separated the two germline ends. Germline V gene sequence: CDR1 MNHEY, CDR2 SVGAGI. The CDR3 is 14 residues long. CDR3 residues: CASSYSWGNTEAFF. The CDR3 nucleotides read TGTGCCAGCAGTTACTCTTGGGGAAACACTGAAGCTTTCTTT.

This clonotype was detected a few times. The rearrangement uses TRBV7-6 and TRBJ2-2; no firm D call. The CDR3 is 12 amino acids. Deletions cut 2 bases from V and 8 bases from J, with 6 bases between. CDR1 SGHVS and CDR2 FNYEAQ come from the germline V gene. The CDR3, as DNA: TGTGCCAGCAGCTTACTTGTAGGGGAGCTGTTTTTT. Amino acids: CASSLLVGELFF.

The CDR3 spells CASSLGSSGTGTIEAFF. In DNA, the CDR3 is TGCGCCAGCAGCTTGGGGTCCTCCGGGACAGGGACCATTGAAGCTTTCTTT. The chain employs TRBV5-1 and TRBJ1-1; TRBD1 aligns across 9 bases. CDR3 length: 17 amino acids. Trimming at V came to 0 bases and at J to 7 bases, leaving 13 bases not matched to a gene. Germline CDR1 reads SGHRS; CDR2 reads YFSETQ.